This T cell receptor (beta chain) was found in a study of blood T cell repertoires in COVID-19 (TCRdb year 2020). In the study overall: Samples covering the acute and convalescent phases of COVID-19 were provided by collaborators in the United States, Italy and Spain. The prospective study material was composed of cDNA or gDNA derived from T cells, B-cell-depleted T cells, or PBMCs. Deeply sampled blood TCRbeta repertoires from subjects exposed to, actively infected with, or recovered from COVID-19 were included in the dataset. The repertoires were released in a freely available public database meant as a resource for research on the immune response to SARS-CoV-2. The samples were drawn from the first 160 participants of the ongoing ImmuneRACE study and from 950 to 1,500 subjects provided by 6 global collaborators. A de-identified subject ID, COVID-19 status, age in years and sex were almost always included in the sample metadata. HLA class I and class II types, where available, came from metadata supplied by the sample provider rather than from assay-based typing. On the study overall, not on this receptor specifically: The amount of clinical and demographic metadata varied by source and participant and was provided uncurated.

The table lists this clone with a few counts. The antigen this receptor binds is unknown. Base-call qualities are not available, and no considerably larger clone is one nucleotide away. The collaborating institutions used their own protocols to collect whole blood in K2EDTA tubes. Collaborator samples were shipped for TCRbeta analysis as frozen whole blood, isolated PBMCs, or DNA extracted from either sample type. TCRbeta CDR3 regions were amplified from genomic DNA using the immunoSEQ Assay, a bias-controlled multiplex PCR. For the original study's pipeline: The number of nucleated cells in each sample was estimated from the amplification of reference gene primers within the assay. To quantify the absolute abundance of each unique TCRbeta CDR3 rearrangement, sequence reads were collapsed and filtered. For each sample, productive Simpson clonality was calculated by taking the square root of Simpson's diversity index across productive rearrangements. Sourced from immuneACCESS, this table was stored by TCRdb with only in-frame sequences that have V and J called. A share of the clones is absent; for the studies checked, an unresolved V gene accounts for under half, and the remainder has no known explanation. For V, J and clone size, that table is used; D and trimming come from the DNA. Within this sample are about half a million clones, with 70% to 90% of them counted one time only. The ten largest clones capture roughly 3.1% of the sample.

Measured from the cysteine to the phenylalanine, the CDR3 is 13 residues long. This entry keeps only the CDR3 DNA: 39 bases, framed from base 1. V sheds 2 bases and J sheds 13 bases, leaving 18 bases between their ends. Based on the germline V gene, the CDR1 and CDR2 sequences are SGHDN and FVKESK. The chain couples TRBV14 to TRBJ2-7, with a tentative D gene TRBD2 over 6 matching bases. Material for sequencing was peripheral blood. The TCR was taken from a human donor in a cohort sampled during active COVID-19. The nucleotide sequence reads as follows: TGTGCCAGCAGCCAATTATCGGAGGGGAGGCTTTACTTC. Its amino acids are CASSQLSEGRLYF.